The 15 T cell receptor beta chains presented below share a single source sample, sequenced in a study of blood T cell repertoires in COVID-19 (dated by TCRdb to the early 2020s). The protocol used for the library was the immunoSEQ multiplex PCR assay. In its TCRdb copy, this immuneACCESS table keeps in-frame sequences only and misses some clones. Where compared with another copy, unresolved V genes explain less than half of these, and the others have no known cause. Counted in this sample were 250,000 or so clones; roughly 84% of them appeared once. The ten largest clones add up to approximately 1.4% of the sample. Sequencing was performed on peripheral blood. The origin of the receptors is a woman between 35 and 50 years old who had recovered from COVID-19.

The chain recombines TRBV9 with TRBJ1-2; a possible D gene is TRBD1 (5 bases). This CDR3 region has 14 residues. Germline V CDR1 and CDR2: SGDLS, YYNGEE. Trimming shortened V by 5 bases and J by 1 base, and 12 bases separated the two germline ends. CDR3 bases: TGTGCCAGCAGTCTGGGGGGGATTAACTATGGCTACACCTTC. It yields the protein CASSLGGINYGYTF.

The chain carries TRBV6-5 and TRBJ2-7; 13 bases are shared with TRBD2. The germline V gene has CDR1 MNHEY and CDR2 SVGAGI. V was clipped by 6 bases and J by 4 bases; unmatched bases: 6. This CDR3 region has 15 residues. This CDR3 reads CASRVRLAGGYEQYF. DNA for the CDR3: TGTGCCAGCAGGGTTAGACTAGCGGGGGGATACGAGCAGTACTTC.

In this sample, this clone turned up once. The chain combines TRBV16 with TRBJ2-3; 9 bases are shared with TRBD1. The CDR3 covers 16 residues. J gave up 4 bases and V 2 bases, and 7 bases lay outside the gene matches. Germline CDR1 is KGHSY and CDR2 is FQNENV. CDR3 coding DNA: TGTGCCAGCAGCCAAGGACAGGGGATAGCTCCAGATACGCAGTATTTT. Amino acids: CASSQGQGIAPDTQYF.

The CDR3 is CAWSAGQGWTEAFF. Here the CDR3 DNA reads TGTGCCTGGAGTGCCGGACAGGGTTGGACTGAAGCTTTCTTT. The chain employs TRBV30 and TRBJ1-1, with TRBD1 matching over 8 bases. Trimming took 1 base from V and 5 from J; bases not matched to a gene: 6. Germline V gene lookup returns CDR1 GTSNPN and CDR2 SVGIG (reference sequence). The CDR3 sequence is 14 residues long.

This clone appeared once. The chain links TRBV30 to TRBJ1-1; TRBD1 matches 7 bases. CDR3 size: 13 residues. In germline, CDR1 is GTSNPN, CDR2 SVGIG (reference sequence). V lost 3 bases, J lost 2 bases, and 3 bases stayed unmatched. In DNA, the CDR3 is TGTGCCTGGAGCGGACAGGTCAACACTGAAGCTTTCTTT. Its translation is CAWSGQVNTEAFF.

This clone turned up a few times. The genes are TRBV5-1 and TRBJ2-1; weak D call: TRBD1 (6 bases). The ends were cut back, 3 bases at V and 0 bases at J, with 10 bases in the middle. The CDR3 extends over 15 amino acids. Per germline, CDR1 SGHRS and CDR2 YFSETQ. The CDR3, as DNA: TGCGCCAGCAGCTGGACAGAGAGCTCCTACAATGAGCAGTTCTTC. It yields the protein CASSWTESSYNEQFF.

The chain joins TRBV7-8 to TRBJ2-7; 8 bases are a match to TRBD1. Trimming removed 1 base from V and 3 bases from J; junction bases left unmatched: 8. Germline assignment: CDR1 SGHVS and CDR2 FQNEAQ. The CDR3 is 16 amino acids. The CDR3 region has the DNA TGTGCCAGCAGCTTAGGGCCCAAGACAGGGGACTACGAGCAGTACTTC. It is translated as CASSLGPKTGDYEQYF.

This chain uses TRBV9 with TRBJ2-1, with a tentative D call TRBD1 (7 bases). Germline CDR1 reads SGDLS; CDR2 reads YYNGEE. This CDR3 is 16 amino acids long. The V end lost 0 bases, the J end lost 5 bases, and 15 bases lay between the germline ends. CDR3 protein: CASSVGLGTADNEQFF. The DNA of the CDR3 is TGTGCCAGCAGCGTAGGACTAGGGACAGCGGACAATGAGCAGTTCTTC.

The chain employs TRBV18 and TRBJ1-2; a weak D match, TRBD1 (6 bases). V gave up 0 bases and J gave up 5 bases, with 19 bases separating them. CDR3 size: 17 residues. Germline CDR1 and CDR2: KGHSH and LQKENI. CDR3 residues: CASSPPAGEGPRYGYTF. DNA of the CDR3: TGTGCCAGCTCACCACCCGCAGGGGAAGGGCCCCGATATGGCTACACCTTC.

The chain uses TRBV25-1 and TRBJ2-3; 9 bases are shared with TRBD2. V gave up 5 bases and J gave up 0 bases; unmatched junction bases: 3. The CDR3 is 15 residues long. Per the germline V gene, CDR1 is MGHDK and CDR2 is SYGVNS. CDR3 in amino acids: CASSLTSGSTDTQYF. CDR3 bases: TGTGCCAGCAGTCTAACTAGCGGGAGCACAGATACGCAGTATTTT.

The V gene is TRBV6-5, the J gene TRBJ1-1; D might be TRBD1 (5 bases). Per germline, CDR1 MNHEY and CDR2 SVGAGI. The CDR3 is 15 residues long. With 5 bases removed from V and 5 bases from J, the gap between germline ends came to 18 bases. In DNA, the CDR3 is TGTGCCAGCAGTCCCCAATCCGTCCAGGGAACTGAAGCTTTCTTT. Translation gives CASSPQSVQGTEAFF.

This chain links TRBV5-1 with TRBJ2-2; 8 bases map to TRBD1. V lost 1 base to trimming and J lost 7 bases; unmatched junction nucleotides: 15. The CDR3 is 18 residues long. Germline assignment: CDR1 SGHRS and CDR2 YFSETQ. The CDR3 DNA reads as TGCGCCAGCAGCTTGACCCCCTCCCAGGGGGCGATCGGCGGGGAGCTGTTTTTT. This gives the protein CASSLTPSQGAIGGELFF. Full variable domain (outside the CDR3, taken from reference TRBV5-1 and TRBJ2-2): KAGVTQTPRYLIKTRGQQVTLSCSPISGHRSVSWYQQTPGQGLQFLFEYFSETQRNKGNFPGRFSGRQFSNSRSEMNVSTLELGDSALYLCASSLTPSQGAIGGELFFGEGSRLTVL.

The CDR3: CASSPGLTYNEQFF. As DNA, the CDR3 is TGTGCCAGCTCCCCGGGTCTCACCTACAATGAGCAGTTCTTC. J is TRBJ2-1 and V is TRBV2, with D hard to call. V lost 8 bases to trimming and J lost 2 bases, with 13 bases between them. Germline CDR1 is SNHLY and CDR2 is FYNNEI. The CDR3 spans 14 residues.

CDR3 DNA sequence: TGTGCCAGCAGTGCGGACAGGTCCTTCAGCTACGAGCAGTACTTC. Its protein product is CASSADRSFSYEQYF. The chain combines TRBV27 with TRBJ2-7; TRBD1 matches 7 bases. The trim removed 5 bases at V and 3 bases at J, leaving 10 bases unmatched. The CDR3 contains 15 residues. Germline V gene sequence: CDR1 MNHEY, CDR2 SMNVEV (reference sequence).

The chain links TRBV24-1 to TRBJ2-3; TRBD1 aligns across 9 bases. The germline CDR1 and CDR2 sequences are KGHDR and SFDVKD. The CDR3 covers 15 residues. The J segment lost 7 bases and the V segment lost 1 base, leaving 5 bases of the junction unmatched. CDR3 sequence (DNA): TGTGCCACCAGTGATTTTAAGGGACAGGGTTATACGCAGTATTTT. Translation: CATSDFKGQGYTQYF.